The entry that follows covers one T cell receptor (beta chain) sequence. What it binds is not known. The data originate from a study of shared clonotypes between healthy human individuals. Study-level results: The four-donor shared clonotypes exceeded non-shared clonotypes in generation probability, with non-shared ones scoring lower. Around 5.3% of naive CD4 clonotypes were shared across four donors.

Donors included only healthy HIV-negative adults lacking recent acute infections or vaccinations. Every donor, a Caucasian adult, lived in Nashville, Tennessee. Clones were read by immunoSEQ multiplex PCR, and TCRdb kept only the in-frame ones, dropping some. The top ten hold about 0.13% of the sample, which has just over 2,000,000 clones, about 95% seen once. CDR3 size: 17 residues. This rearrangement joins TRBV21-1 to TRBJ1-4; the table assigns TRBD1, which was not confirmed against the DNA. TRBV21-1 is shown as a pseudogene. Sequencing was performed on naive CD4+ T cells sorted from blood. Subset meaning: CD45RA+ positively selected. This TCR was sampled from a young man in good health. The CDR3 coding sequence is TGTGCCAGCAGCAAAGTCCGACACGGAGTTGGGGCGAAACAACTGTTTTTT. Translating it yields CASSKVRHGVGAKQLFF.